These 4 T cell receptor beta chains share one sample of origin, sequenced in a study of T cells in Graves' hyperthyroidism and ophthalmopathy. The CDR3 regions of TCR beta were amplified from RNA transcripts. HTBI primers were the set used in a first-round RT-PCR of the TCR CDR3. Using its own MiXCR run on the multiplex PCR reads, TCRdb lists one record per CDR3 protein. The sample comprises nearly 750,000 distinct CDR3 sequences, 30% to 40% of which are singletons, and around 30% rests with the top ten. Sequenced sample: blood. The receptors derive from a woman aged 40 to 50 with Graves' hyperthyroidism.

The table lists this clonotype with many counts. V usage is TRBV12-3 or TRBV12-4 and J usage is TRBJ2-7; TRBD2 matches 10 bases. After removal of 6 bases from V and 4 bases from J, the junction contained 9 bases not matched to a gene. This CDR3 is 15 amino acids long. DNA of the CDR3: TGTGCCAGCAGCTCACAGCGGGAGGGTTGGTACGAGCAGTACTTC. Its translation is CASSSQREGWYEQYF.

This sequence joins TRBV10-3 and TRBJ2-3; D is possibly TRBD1 or TRBD2 (5 bases each). There are 17 residues in the CDR3. Germline values: CDR1 ENHRY, CDR2 SYGVKD. Trimming stripped 1 base from V and 1 base from J, with 15 bases between. The CDR3 protein is CAISEYEGNPGTDTQYF. In DNA form, the CDR3 reads TGTGCCATCAGTGAGTACGAGGGGAACCCCGGCACAGATACGCAGTATTTT.

As to this clonotype: This clone may be a read error of a much larger clone one base away. The chain uses TRBV7-3 and TRBJ2-2; D is possibly TRBD2 (6 bases). The CDR3 has 11 amino acids. The V end lost 5 bases, the J end lost 10 bases, and 8 bases lay between the germline ends. From germline, CDR1 is SGHTA and CDR2 FQGTGA. The CDR3 here is CASSGGSELFF. The CDR3 DNA reads TGTGCCAGCAGCGGGGGGTCGGAGCTGTTTTTT.

The V and J genes are TRBV10-2 and TRBJ1-1; D remains unclear. V shed 9 bases and J shed 3 bases, with 11 bases lying between them. The CDR3 sequence is 12 residues long. Germline CDR1 and CDR2: WSHSY and SAAADI. CDR3 DNA sequence: TGCGCCAGTAGGACCGAATACACTGAAGCTTTCTTT. It encodes CASRTEYTEAFF.